The 2 T cell receptor beta chains listed next were all sequenced from one sample in a study of shared clonotypes between healthy human individuals. Sequenced by immunoSEQ multiplex PCR; TCRdb stores in-frame clones only, minus some. Of 2,500,000 or so clones listed, under 95% were seen once; the top ten hold 0.37%. Sequences were obtained from naive CD4+ T cells from PBMCs. Subset described: CD45RA+ positively selected. The receptors were sampled from a man younger than 30 in good health. Some clones in this sample may be carry-over from other donors' samples.

The chain has TRBV4-1 and TRBJ2-2, with 11 nucleotides matching TRBD2. The CDR3 has 18 residues. With 5 bases clipped from V and 6 bases from J, the junction kept 14 bases outside the gene matches. Per the germline V gene, CDR1 is MGHRA and CDR2 is YSYEKL. The DNA of the CDR3 is TGCGCCAGCAGCGCCCACACCGGGACTAGCGGCTCACCCGGGGAGCTGTTTTTT. Its protein product is CASSAHTGTSGSPGELFF.

This clone has a handful of counts. The gene calls are TRBV25-1 and TRBJ1-1, with D possibly matching TRBD1 (5 bases). The CDR3 contains 13 residues. CDR1 MGHDK and CDR2 SYGVNS come from the germline V gene. V gave up 3 bases and J gave up 7 bases, with 12 bases separating them. CDR3 region: CASSDLDTNEAFF. For the CDR3, the DNA is TGTGCCAGCAGTGATCTGGACACGAATGAAGCTTTCTTT.